This is a list of T cell receptor beta chains from one sample in a study of blood T cell repertoires in COVID-19. The table came from immunoSEQ multiplex PCR; TCRdb's copy has only in-frame clones and leaves some out. Here the sample spans 200,000 to 250,000 clones, approximately 90% being singletons. The sample taken for sequencing was peripheral blood. Receptors were obtained from a man in his 60s with COVID-19, enrolled during active disease. Each CDR3 is given with its conserved first and last residue. The D gene is left open where the match is weak.

J,V,D,CDR3
TRBJ2-2,TRBV6-5,NA,CASKPWQGYGELFF
TRBJ2-3,TRBV5-6,NA,CASSFFSLGDTQYF
TRBJ2-7,TRBV6-5,NA,CASRDFYEQYF
TRBJ1-5,TRBV29-1,NA,CSVETGGQPQHF
TRBJ1-2,TRBV28,NA,CASSFGSIEYGYTF
TRBJ1-6,TRBV4-1,NA,CASSQVPPGQSSLNSPLHF
TRBJ1-2,TRBV2,NA,CASSDPRQGGNYGYTF
TRBJ2-1,TRBV2,TRBD2,CASSALGGSYNEQFF
TRBJ2-2,TRBV9,TRBD1,CASSVQGAGELFF
TRBJ1-2,TRBV5-1,TRBD1,CASSLDDRALRGYTF
TRBJ1-2,TRBV27,TRBD1,CASSPRTGGAGIYGYTF
TRBJ2-3,TRBV19,NA,CASTPQGKDTQYF
TRBJ2-7,TRBV6-2/TRBV6-3,NA,CASSYSGRGYPYEQYF
TRBJ2-7,TRBV25-1,TRBD1,CASGRGQPYEQYF
TRBJ2-3,TRBV3-1/TRBV3-2,NA,CASSLKTGTSTDTQYF
TRBJ1-1,TRBV4-1,NA,CASSQVGRTMNTEAFF
TRBJ2-1,TRBV5-1,NA,CASSLDKGNEQFF
TRBJ2-7,TRBV9,TRBD1,CASSERTGYEQYF
TRBJ2-3,TRBV10-3,NA,CAIGRQAQDTQYF
TRBJ1-2,TRBV5-1,NA,CASSPNLQHYGYTF
TRBJ1-4,TRBV7-9,NA,CASSFGGNEKLFF
TRBJ2-1,TRBV7-3,NA,CASSPFGGSGNEQFF
TRBJ1-1,TRBV27,NA,CASSLGPPGDTEAFF
TRBJ2-2,TRBV7-2,NA,CASSWQGQVTGELFF
TRBJ2-7,TRBV5-4,NA,CASSGGDSGSYEQYF
TRBJ1-3,TRBV5-4,TRBD1,CASSPTGGDSGNTIYF
TRBJ2-6,TRBV5-6,NA,CASTPGHYSGANVLTF
TRBJ1-1,TRBV6-6,TRBD1,CASSSGANRGNTEAFF
TRBJ1-1,TRBV12-3/TRBV12-4,NA,CASTPTGNTEAFF
TRBJ2-3,TRBV19,TRBD1,CASLGDRGADTQYF
TRBJ2-2,TRBV19,NA,CASSFQGTGELFF
TRBJ1-1,TRBV3-1/TRBV3-2,NA,CASRQASTEAFF
TRBJ1-6,TRBV30,NA,CAWTPVPTLMGSPLHF
TRBJ1-6,TRBV7-2,TRBD1,CASSFQWTGNSPLHF
TRBJ1-5,TRBV6-5,TRBD1,CASSPDRGNQPQHF
TRBJ1-2,TRBV27,TRBD1,CASRGDRGSYGYTF
TRBJ2-7,TRBV7-2,TRBD2,CASSSPNAGGEQYF
TRBJ2-3,TRBV29-1,TRBD2,CSVLAGVSTDTQYF
TRBJ2-7,TRBV5-1,TRBD1,CASSLGTGGYEQYF
TRBJ1-1,TRBV6-5,NA,CAFRGTGTEAFF
TRBJ1-6,TRBV10-1,NA,CARWGRQGLNRPLHF
TRBJ1-5,TRBV19,NA,CASGRGSNQPQHF
TRBJ2-7,TRBV12-3/TRBV12-4,TRBD1,CASRRQGFGEQYF
TRBJ1-6,TRBV19,NA,CASRDDRYNSPLHF
TRBJ1-6,TRBV4-1,NA,CASSQEETVNSPLHF
TRBJ1-4,TRBV6-6,TRBD1,CASSSGQLNEKLFF
TRBJ2-7,TRBV3-1/TRBV3-2,NA,CASSQGGGKEQYF
TRBJ1-2,TRBV7-2,NA,CASSLVEGREGKGYTF
TRBJ1-1,TRBV6-7,NA,CASSYTELQGKNTEAFF
TRBJ1-1,TRBV28,NA,CASKRNTEAFF
TRBJ1-2,TRBV4-2,NA,CASSYDAGLNYGYTF
TRBJ2-7,TRBV20-1,TRBD2,CSASGLGTAQKDEQYF
TRBJ2-3,TRBV6-4,TRBD1,CASSLNRGLADTQYF